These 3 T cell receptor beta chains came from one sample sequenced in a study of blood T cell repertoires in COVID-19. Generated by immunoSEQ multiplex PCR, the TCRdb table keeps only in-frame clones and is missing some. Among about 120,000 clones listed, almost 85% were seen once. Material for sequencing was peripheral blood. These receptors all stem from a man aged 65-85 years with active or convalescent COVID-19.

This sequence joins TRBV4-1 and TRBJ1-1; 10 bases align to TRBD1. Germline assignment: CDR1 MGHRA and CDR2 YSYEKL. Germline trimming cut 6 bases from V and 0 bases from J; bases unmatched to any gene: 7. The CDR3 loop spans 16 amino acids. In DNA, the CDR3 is TGCGCCAGCAGGCCGAGACAGGGGGCGGTGAACACTGAAGCTTTCTTT. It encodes CASRPRQGAVNTEAFF.

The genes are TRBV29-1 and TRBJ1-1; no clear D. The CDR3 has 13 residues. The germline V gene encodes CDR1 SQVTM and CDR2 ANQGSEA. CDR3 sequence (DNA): TGCGGGTACAGCCGGGGAAGAAACACTGAAGCTTTCTTT. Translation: CGYSRGRNTEAFF.

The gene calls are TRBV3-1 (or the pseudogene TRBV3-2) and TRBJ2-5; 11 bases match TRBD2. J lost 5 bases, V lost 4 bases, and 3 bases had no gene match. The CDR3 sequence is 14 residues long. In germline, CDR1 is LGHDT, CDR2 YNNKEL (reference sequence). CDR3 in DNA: TGTGCCAGCAGCCTAGCGGGGGGGTTGGAGACCCAGTACTTC. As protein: CASSLAGGLETQYF.